This T cell receptor (beta chain) is from a study of T cells after yellow fever vaccination (dated by TCRdb to about 2019). Looking at the study overall: Libraries from fractions with low cell numbers were prepared with the SMART-Seq v4 Ultra Low Input RNA kit. To follow T-cell clones before and after both primary and booster YFV17D yellow fever vaccination, bulk TCR alpha and beta repertoires underwent longitudinal sequencing. Two healthy male donors made up the cohort, one aged 18 to 30 years and the other aged 30 to 40 years. Blood was collected at multiple timepoints before and after primary and secondary immunization, and bulk PBMC replicates and cell subsets were isolated. The paper as a whole reports these results and caveats: Most clones expanded after primary vaccination were re-detected after the booster (approximately 95% of CD4 and around 88% of CD8), suggesting broad memory maintenance. Because the study included only two donors, the extent to which the findings can be generalized is limited. A small share of clonotypes was detected in both CD4 and CD8 compartments, with the overlap likely arising from convergent recombination. Computational filtering was needed because FACS-sorted repertoires could contain abundant contaminating clonotypes from the bulk population. Compared with the primary T-cell response, the secondary T-cell response was faster but weaker, reaching its peak on day 5 rather than on day 15.

This clonotype occurred a few times. It has no known antigen specificity. No base quality values were provided; no much bigger clone lies one nucleotide off. In the paper's terms, the treatment or condition label means: live attenuated yellow fever vaccine strain. A standard Ficoll-Paque protocol was used to isolate PBMCs from peripheral blood. CD4 and CD8 T-cell fractions were isolated with Dynabeads CD4 and CD8 positive selection kits. TriZol was used to extract RNA from bulk PBMCs, from CD4 and CD8 fractions, and from dextramer-positive and dextramer-negative fractions. TCR cDNA was made using 5'RACE template switching, a step that added a universal primer site and unique molecular identifiers. cDNA synthesis was primed from both the TCR alpha and TCR beta constant segments. Libraries were amplified in two PCR steps, with sample barcodes and sequencing adapters added in the second step. Sequencing of the libraries was done on either Illumina HiSeq 2500 (2x100 bp) or NovaSeq (2x150 bp). Per the source publication's procedure: MIGEC handled demultiplexing of reads and collapsing into UMI consensus sequences, while MiXCR performed V(D)J alignment. Vaccine-responding clonotypes were defined with edgeR using replicate PBMC samples, requiring FDR below 0.01 and a log2 fold change above 5 up to day 15. CD4 or CD8 identity was assigned to each bulk clonotype according to whether the clonotype was present at higher abundance in the sequenced CD4 repertoire or the sequenced CD8 repertoire. Using fastp trimming at Q25 and MiXCR clonotype assembly, TCRdb reanalyzed the public sequencing data and kept in-frame beta chains. For every CDR3 protein sequence, its rows merge into one entry that carries the most common genes and DNA. These V and J calls rely on TCRdb rather than the paper's analysis. The sample yields 170,000 or so distinct CDR3 sequences; approximately 6% were counted once. The ten largest clonotypes hold about 2.8% of the sample.

The starting material was CD4+ T cells sorted from PBMCs, obtained on the day of the first yellow fever vaccination. This clonotype originated in a man aged 18 to 29 who received the YFV17D yellow fever vaccine.

The CDR3 protein sequence reads: CASSRGLAGGRTSTDTQYF. The DNA is as follows: TGCGCCAGCAGCCGCGGACTAGCGGGGGGTCGTACTAGCACAGATACGCAGTATTTT. The rearrangement joined TRBV4-1 to TRBJ2-3, and 14 bases in between align with TRBD2. Unmatched junction bases come to 9, with V trimmed by 4 bases and J by 0 bases. The CDR3 contains 19 residues, cysteine and phenylalanine counted. The retained sequence is limited to the CDR3, 57 bases, with the frame set at the first base. CDR1 and CDR2, looked up from the germline V gene, are MGHRA and YSYEKL.